A selection of T cell receptor beta chains follows, all from one sample in a study of patients and donors after allogeneic stem cell transplantation. TCRdb redid the calling of the RT-PCR reads with MiXCR, one entry per CDR3 protein. The sample includes roughly 1,700 distinct CDR3 sequences, less than 30% of them seen just once. Input material: blood, either unsorted or a sorted T cell fraction (not recorded which). The receptors were gathered from a human donor who was either an allogeneic HSCT recipient or a stem cell or donor lymphocyte infusion donor (not recorded which). It is not recorded whose cells these are; they may come from a transplant donor. Each CDR3 is given with its conserved first and last residue. The D gene is left open where the match is weak. The size field is filled for only some rows; it gives once, few, many or a size class.

j_call: TRBJ2-1; v_call: TRBV5-1; d_call: TRBD1; clone_size: few; cdr3_aa: CASSSETGNEQFF; cdr3_nt: TGCGCCAGCAGCTCCGAGACAGGGAATGAGCAGTTCTTC
j_call: TRBJ1-1; v_call: TRBV5-1; d_call: TRBD1; clone_size: NA; cdr3_aa: CASSSGQVNTEAFF; cdr3_nt: TGCGCCAGCAGCTCGGGACAGGTGAACACTGAAGCTTTCTTT
j_call: TRBJ2-7; v_call: TRBV11-2; d_call: TRBD1; clone_size: NA; cdr3_aa: CASSSGLGQPYEQYF; cdr3_nt: TGTGCCAGCAGCTCCGGCTTGGGACAGCCCTACGAGCAGTACTTC
j_call: TRBJ1-1; v_call: TRBV11-2; d_call: NA; clone_size: NA; cdr3_aa: CASSATSVSGAFF; cdr3_nt: TGTGCCAGCAGCGCTACCAGCGTAAGCGGGGCTTTCTTT
j_call: TRBJ1-1; v_call: TRBV14; d_call: NA; clone_size: NA; cdr3_aa: CASSQGPGAEAFF; cdr3_nt: TGTGCCAGCAGCCAAGGTCCGGGAGCGGAAGCTTTCTTT
j_call: TRBJ2-3; v_call: TRBV2; d_call: NA; clone_size: medium-sized; cdr3_aa: CASIGSTDTQYF; cdr3_nt: TGTGCCAGCATAGGCAGCACAGATACGCAGTATTTT
j_call: TRBJ2-2; v_call: TRBV5-5; d_call: TRBD1; clone_size: large; cdr3_aa: CASSRDRVGATGELFF; cdr3_nt: TGTGCCAGCAGCAGAGACAGGGTCGGAGCCACCGGGGAGCTGTTTTTT
j_call: TRBJ1-6; v_call: TRBV6-6; d_call: NA; clone_size: NA; cdr3_aa: CASRASSYNSPLHF; cdr3_nt: TGTGCCAGCAGGGCGAGCTCCTATAATTCACCCCTCCACTTT
j_call: TRBJ1-5; v_call: TRBV7-2; d_call: NA; clone_size: NA; cdr3_aa: CASSPGAVEPQHF; cdr3_nt: TGTGCCAGCAGCCCTGGGGCGGTAGAGCCCCAGCATTTT
j_call: TRBJ2-1; v_call: TRBV12-3/TRBV12-4; d_call: TRBD1; clone_size: medium-sized; cdr3_aa: CASSLQGATDEQFF; cdr3_nt: TGTGCCAGCAGTTTACAGGGGGCTACCGATGAGCAGTTCTTC
j_call: TRBJ2-1; v_call: TRBV6-5; d_call: NA; clone_size: medium-sized; cdr3_aa: CASTLVGSKDNEQFF; cdr3_nt: TGTGCCAGCACCCTTGTGGGGAGTAAAGACAATGAGCAGTTCTTC
j_call: TRBJ2-1; v_call: TRBV29-1; d_call: TRBD1; clone_size: few; cdr3_aa: CSVPSAGQGDIYEQFF; cdr3_nt: TGCAGCGTGCCCTCTGCGGGACAGGGGGACATATATGAGCAGTTCTTC
j_call: TRBJ2-3; v_call: TRBV11-2; d_call: NA; clone_size: NA; cdr3_aa: CASSLGGVPSTDTQYF; cdr3_nt: TGTGCCAGCAGCTTAGGAGGTGTTCCTAGCACAGATACGCAGTATTTT
j_call: TRBJ2-7; v_call: TRBV5-6; d_call: TRBD1; clone_size: NA; cdr3_aa: CASSFMTGAYEQYF; cdr3_nt: TGTGCCAGCAGCTTTATGACAGGGGCCTACGAGCAGTACTTC
j_call: TRBJ2-6; v_call: TRBV7-9; d_call: NA; clone_size: large; cdr3_aa: CASSSFTAGTANVLTF; cdr3_nt: TGTGCCAGCAGCTCGTTTACGGCAGGTACGGCCAACGTCCTGACTTTC
j_call: TRBJ1-5; v_call: TRBV7-2; d_call: NA; clone_size: large; cdr3_aa: CASSLVENQPQHF; cdr3_nt: TGTGCCAGCAGCTTAGTGGAAAATCAGCCCCAGCATTTT
j_call: TRBJ2-5; v_call: TRBV18; d_call: NA; clone_size: large; cdr3_aa: CASSPAGETQYF; cdr3_nt: TGTGCCAGCTCACCCGCCGGGGAGACCCAGTACTTC
j_call: TRBJ2-4; v_call: TRBV7-2; d_call: NA; clone_size: NA; cdr3_aa: CASSFRGAKNIQYF; cdr3_nt: TGTGCCAGCAGCTTTAGGGGGGCCAAAAACATTCAGTACTTC
j_call: TRBJ1-1; v_call: TRBV7-3; d_call: TRBD1; clone_size: medium-sized; cdr3_aa: CASSLRQGTEAFF; cdr3_nt: TGTGCCAGCAGCTTAAGACAGGGCACTGAAGCTTTCTTT